Here is one TCR beta chain with its context. Its specificity is unknown. This sample was taken from a study of STAT5B mutations in CD4+ large granular lymphocyte leukemia. Study-wide results and limits: Without putative leukemic clones, patient CD4-sorted repertoires remained more clonal than healthy CD4+ repertoires.

This was a survey-level run. Study processing details: The detection floor for productive clonotype frequency was 2.59 x 10-5. The data were produced by immunoSEQ multiplex PCR, yet TCRdb's version contains in-frame clones alone and is incomplete. That table supplies the V and J calls and clone size; D and trimming were determined from the DNA. The sample includes approximately 24,000 clones, more than 70% seen only once; the top ten take nearly 0.65%. The CDR3 extends over 15 amino acids. Germline V gives CDR1 MNHEY, CDR2 SVGAGI. V lost 0 bases and J lost 2; bases outside the gene matches: 1. Buffy coats from healthy blood donors served as controls.

Sequenced: CD4+ T cells from blood buffy coats. V usage is TRBV6-5 and J usage is TRBJ1-3, with 7 bases matching TRBD1. The origin of this receptor is a human donor in good health. The CDR3 loop is CASSYSTGAGNTIYF. CDR3 sequence (DNA): TGTGCCAGCAGTTACTCCACAGGGGCTGGAAACACCATATATTTT.